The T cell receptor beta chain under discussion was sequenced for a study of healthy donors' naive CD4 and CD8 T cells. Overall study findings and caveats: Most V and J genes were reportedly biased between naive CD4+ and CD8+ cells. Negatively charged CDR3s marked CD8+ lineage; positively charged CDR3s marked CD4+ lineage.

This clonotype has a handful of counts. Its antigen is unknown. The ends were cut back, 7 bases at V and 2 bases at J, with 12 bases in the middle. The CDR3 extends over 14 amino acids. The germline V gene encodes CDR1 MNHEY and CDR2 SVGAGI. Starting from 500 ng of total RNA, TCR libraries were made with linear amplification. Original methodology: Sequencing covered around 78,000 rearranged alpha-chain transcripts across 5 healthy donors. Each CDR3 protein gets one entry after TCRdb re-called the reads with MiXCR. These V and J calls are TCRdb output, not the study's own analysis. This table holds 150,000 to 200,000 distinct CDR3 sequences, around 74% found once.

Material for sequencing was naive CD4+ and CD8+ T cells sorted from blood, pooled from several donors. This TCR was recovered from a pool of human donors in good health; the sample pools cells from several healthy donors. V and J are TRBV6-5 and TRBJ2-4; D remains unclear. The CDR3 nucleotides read TGTGCCAGCACCCCCCATGGGACCAAAAACATTCAGTACTTC. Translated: CASTPHGTKNIQYF.